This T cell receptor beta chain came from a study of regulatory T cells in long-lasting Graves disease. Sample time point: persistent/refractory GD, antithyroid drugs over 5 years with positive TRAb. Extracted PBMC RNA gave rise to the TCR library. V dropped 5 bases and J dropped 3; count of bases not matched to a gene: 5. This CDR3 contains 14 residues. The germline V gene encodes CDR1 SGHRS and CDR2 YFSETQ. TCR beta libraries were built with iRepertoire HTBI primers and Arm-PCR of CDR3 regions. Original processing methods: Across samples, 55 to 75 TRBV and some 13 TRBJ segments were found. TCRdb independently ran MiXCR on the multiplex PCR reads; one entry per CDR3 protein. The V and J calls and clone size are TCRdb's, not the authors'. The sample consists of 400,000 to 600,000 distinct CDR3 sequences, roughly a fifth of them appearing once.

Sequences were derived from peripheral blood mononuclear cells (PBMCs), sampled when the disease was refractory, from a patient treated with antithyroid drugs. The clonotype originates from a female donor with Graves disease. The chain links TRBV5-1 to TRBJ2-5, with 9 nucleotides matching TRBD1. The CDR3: CASRYTGGEETQYF. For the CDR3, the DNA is TGCGCCAGCAGATACACAGGGGGCGAAGAGACCCAGTACTTC.